This T cell receptor (beta chain) was identified during a study of blood T cell repertoires in COVID-19. In the study overall: The study drew acute and convalescent COVID-19 samples from the United States, Italy and Spain. T cells, B-cell-depleted T cells, or PBMCs supplied cDNA or gDNA.

The authors' processing: Amplification with reference gene primers provided the estimates of nucleated cell counts. Measured with immunoSEQ multiplex PCR; TCRdb has only the in-frame clones, and not every one. D and trimming were read from the DNA, whereas the V and J calls and clone size are those reported in that table. The data contain 70,000 or so clones, over 80% of them singletons. The V gene's germline CDR1 is SGHTA and CDR2 FQGNSA. Trimming cost V 0 bases and J 7 bases; bases outside gene matches: 8. This CDR3 is built from 15 residues. The sequenced sample was peripheral blood. J is TRBJ1-2 and V is TRBV7-2; 7 positions match TRBD1. This receptor was taken from a human donor in a cohort sampled during active COVID-19. CDR3 sequence: CASSLASGRTGGYTF. The CDR3 DNA sequence: TGTGCCAGCAGCTTAGCGTCAGGGAGGACAGGTGGCTACACCTTC. Full variable domain (missing parts from reference TRBV7-2 and TRBJ1-2): GAGVSQSPSNKVTEKGKDVELRCDPISGHTALYWYRQSLGQGLEFLIYFQGNSAPDKSGLPSDRFSAERTGGSVSTLTIQRTQQEDSAVYLCASSLASGRTGGYTFGSGTRLTVV.